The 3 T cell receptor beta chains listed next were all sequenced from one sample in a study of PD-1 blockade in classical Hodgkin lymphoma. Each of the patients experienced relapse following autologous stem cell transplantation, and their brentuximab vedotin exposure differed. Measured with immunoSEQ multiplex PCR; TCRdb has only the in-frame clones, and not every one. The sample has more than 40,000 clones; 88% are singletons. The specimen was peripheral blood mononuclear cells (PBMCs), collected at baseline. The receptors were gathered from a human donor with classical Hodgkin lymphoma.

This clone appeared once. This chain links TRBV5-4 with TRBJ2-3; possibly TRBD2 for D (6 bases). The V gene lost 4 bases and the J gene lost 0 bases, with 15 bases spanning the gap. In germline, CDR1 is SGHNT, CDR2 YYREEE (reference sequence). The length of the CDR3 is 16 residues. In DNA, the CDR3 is TGTGCCAGCAGCGGTGGTGGTCGGGAGAGCACAGATACGCAGTATTTT. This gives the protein CASSGGGRESTDTQYF.

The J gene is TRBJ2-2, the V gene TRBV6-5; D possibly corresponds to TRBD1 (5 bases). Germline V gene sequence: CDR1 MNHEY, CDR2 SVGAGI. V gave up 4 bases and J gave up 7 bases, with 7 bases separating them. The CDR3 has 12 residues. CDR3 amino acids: CASSSGNGELFF. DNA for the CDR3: TGTGCCAGCAGTTCAGGGAACGGGGAGCTGTTTTTT.

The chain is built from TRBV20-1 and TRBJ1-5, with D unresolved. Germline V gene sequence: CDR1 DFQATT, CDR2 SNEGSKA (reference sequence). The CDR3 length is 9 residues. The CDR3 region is CRQNQPQHF. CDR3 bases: TGCAGACAGAATCAGCCCCAGCATTTT.